These 32 T cell receptor beta chains were sequenced from one sample in a study of shared clonotypes between healthy human individuals. Naive CD8 cells lacked CD45RO, underwent positive selection for CCR7 and left out terminally differentiated effector memory CD45RA+ cells. Libraries were prepared by immunoSEQ multiplex PCR; TCRdb keeps only in-frame clonotypes and omits some of them. The data contain about 2.1 million clones, just over 90% of them singletons. The sequenced material came from naive CD8+ T cells from PBMCs. The receptors originated from a man between 18 and 35 years old in good health. Some clones in this sample may be carry-over from other donors' samples.

This clone was recorded only once. V usage is TRBV4-1 and J usage is TRBJ2-5; tentatively, D is TRBD1 (6 bases). There are 15 residues in the CDR3. The ends were cut back, 4 bases at V and 5 bases at J, with 17 bases in the middle. Germline CDR1 is MGHRA and CDR2 is YSYEKL. The CDR3 spells CASSRSKTGSETQYF. CDR3 nucleotide sequence: TGCGCCAGCAGCCGATCTAAGACAGGTTCCGAGACCCAGTACTTC.

The chain couples TRBV27 to TRBJ2-7, with D perhaps matching TRBD2 (7 bases). The germline V gene has CDR1 MNHEY and CDR2 SMNVEV (reference sequence). The V gene lost 7 bases and the J gene lost 7 bases, with 20 bases spanning the gap. The CDR3 length is 14 residues. The CDR3 loop reads CASKLGGRGEEQYF. The DNA for the CDR3 is TGTGCCAGCAAACTGGGAGGGAGGGGGGAGGAGCAGTACTTC.

In nucleotides, the CDR3 is TGTGCCATCAAAACAGGGGGGAACACCGGGGAGCTGTTTTTT. It specifies CAIKTGGNTGELFF. The chain uses TRBV10-3 and TRBJ2-2; 8 bases map to TRBD1. J lost 1 base, V lost 7 bases, and 2 bases had no gene match. The CDR3 loop spans 14 amino acids. CDR1 is ENHRY and CDR2 is SYGVKD in the germline V gene.

This sequence joins TRBV7-3 and TRBJ1-2; 7 bases line up with TRBD1. The germline V gene has CDR1 SGHTA and CDR2 FQGTGA. V was clipped by 5 bases and J by 7 bases; unmatched bases: 13. The CDR3 length is 15 residues. The CDR3 DNA follows: TGTGCCAGCAGCGCCCGCCATACAGGGGCGGGTGGCTACACCTTC. This gives the protein CASSARHTGAGGYTF.

The CDR3 sequence: CASSVEGGVDNEQFF. CDR3 DNA: TGTGCCAGCAGCGTAGAAGGGGGAGTAGACAATGAGCAGTTCTTC. This chain uses TRBV9 with TRBJ2-1; a possible D gene is TRBD1 (6 bases). The CDR3 contains 15 residues. In germline, CDR1 is SGDLS, CDR2 YYNGEE. V lost 0 bases, J lost 5 bases, and 12 bases lay in between.

The rearrangement uses TRBV5-6 and TRBJ2-7, with D perhaps TRBD1 (6 bases). This CDR3 is 15 amino acids long. Germline V CDR1 and CDR2: SGHDT, YYEEEE. The V gene lost 4 bases and the J gene lost 3 bases, with 17 bases spanning the gap. CDR3 region: CASSPEQGFGYEQYF. The CDR3 bases are TGTGCCAGCAGCCCCGAACAGGGTTTCGGCTACGAGCAGTACTTC.

The chain uses TRBV7-9 and TRBJ1-1; weak D call: TRBD1 (5 bases). Trimming took off 2 bases at V and 4 bases at J, with 17 bases between the two ends. Germline CDR1 SEHNR, CDR2 FQNEAQ (reference sequence). This CDR3 spans 16 amino acids. The chain's CDR3 is CASSLWEPYRITEAFF. For the CDR3, the DNA is TGTGCCAGCAGCTTATGGGAACCGTACAGGATCACTGAAGCTTTCTTT.

V usage is TRBV5-8 and J usage is TRBJ2-7; the D gene is possibly TRBD2 (6 bases). The V and J ends lost 0 bases and 3 bases respectively, with 10 bases between them. The length of the CDR3 is 14 residues. From germline, CDR1 is SGHTS and CDR2 YDEGEE. CDR3 sequence reads: CASSLGDSGYEQYF. The CDR3 DNA reads TGTGCCAGCAGCTTGGGGGATAGCGGCTACGAGCAGTACTTC.

The rearrangement joins TRBV19 to TRBJ1-2; no definite D call. Germline V gene data show CDR1 as LNHDA and CDR2 as SQIVND (reference sequence). Trimming pared 5 bases from V and 8 bases from J, leaving 18 bases between. The CDR3 has 14 amino acids. CDR3 nucleotides: TGTGCCAGTAGTCGGAACCTCGTTGATAACGGCTACACCTTC. The encoded protein is CASSRNLVDNGYTF. Drawing the rest from reference TRBV19 and TRBJ1-2, the complete variable domain is DGGITQSPKYLFRKEGQNVTLSCEQNLNHDAMYWYRQDPGQGLRLIYYSQIVNDFQKGDIAEGYSVSREKKESFPLTVTSAQKNPTAFYLCASSRNLVDNGYTFGSGTRLTVV.

Details on this clone: Other DNA sequences in this specimen translate into the identical CDR3. The V and J genes are TRBV4-2 and TRBJ1-1; D is unresolved. The CDR3 is 14 residues long. Trimming shortened V by 1 base and J by 0 bases, and 6 bases separated the two germline ends. Germline-derived CDR1 and CDR2 are LGHNA and YNFKEQ. DNA of the CDR3: TGTGCCAGCAGCCAAGGGATCATGAACACTGAAGCTTTCTTT. It translates to CASSQGIMNTEAFF.

J is TRBJ2-4 and V is TRBV11-2, with 7 bases fitting TRBD1. With V trimmed by 4 bases and J by 1 base, 4 bases remained unmatched. The CDR3 has 15 residues. Germline CDR1 SGHAT, CDR2 FQNNGV. In DNA, the CDR3 is TGTGCCAGCAGCTCGATACAGGGGGCCAAAAACATTCAGTACTTC. Its protein is CASSSIQGAKNIQYF.

This rearrangement joins TRBV7-6 to TRBJ2-1; either TRBD1 or TRBD2 may supply D (6 bases each). This CDR3 contains 18 residues. Per germline, CDR1 SGHVS and CDR2 FNYEAQ. Trimming cost V 4 bases and J 0 bases, with 19 bases left between them. The CDR3 reads CASSSSWGAGDSYNEQFF. Written as DNA, the CDR3 is TGTGCCAGCAGCTCGTCCTGGGGGGCAGGGGACTCCTACAATGAGCAGTTCTTC.

V is TRBV9 and J is TRBJ2-6; no firm D call. Germline-derived CDR1 and CDR2 are SGDLS and YYNGEE. This CDR3 has 15 residues. Between the trimmed V and J ends, which lost 4 bases and 0 bases, there was a span of 8 bases. For the CDR3, the DNA is TGTGCCAGCAGCCCGACTGGCTCTGGGGCCAACGTCCTGACTTTC. Amino acid sequence: CASSPTGSGANVLTF. The whole variable domain, remainder taken from reference TRBV9 and TRBJ2-6, is DSGVTQTPKHLITATGQRVTLRCSPRSGDLSVYWYQQSLDQGLQFLIQYYNGEERAKGNILERFSAQQFPDLHSELNLSSLELGDSALYFCASSPTGSGANVLTFGAGSRLTVL.

The V gene is TRBV4-3, the J gene TRBJ2-3, with 8 nucleotides matching TRBD2. CDR3 length: 19 amino acids. J was trimmed by 1 base and V by 1 base; bases with no gene match: 13. Germline assignment: CDR1 LGHNA and CDR2 YSLEER. The CDR3 is CASSQGEGPPAGGTDTQYF. In DNA form, the CDR3 reads TGCGCCAGCAGCCAAGGAGAGGGGCCGCCAGCGGGAGGCACAGATACGCAGTATTTT.

The genes are TRBV7-8 and TRBJ2-7; 7 bases agree with TRBD2. The CDR3 is made up of 13 amino acids. Germline assignment: CDR1 SGHVS and CDR2 FQNEAQ. The trim removed 4 bases at V and 5 bases at J, leaving 5 bases unmatched. The DNA for the CDR3 is TGTGCCAGCAGCTCATCAGCGGGGAACGAGCAGTACTTC. Its protein product is CASSSSAGNEQYF.

Regarding this clone: The sample contains more than one DNA sequence encoding this CDR3. V usage is TRBV5-4 and J usage is TRBJ2-7; D is ambiguous. The V and J ends lost 0 bases and 3 bases respectively, with 10 bases between them. This CDR3 is built from 14 residues. Germline V gives CDR1 SGHNT, CDR2 YYREEE (reference sequence). CDR3 sequence: CASSLGGLNYEQYF. The CDR3 coding sequence is TGTGCCAGCAGCTTGGGGGGTCTGAACTACGAGCAGTACTTC.

The V gene is TRBV7-9, the J gene TRBJ1-5, with D hard to call. V shed 1 base and J shed 2 bases, with 12 bases lying between them. CDR1 is SEHNR and CDR2 is FQNEAQ in the germline V gene (reference sequence). The CDR3 runs to 16 residues. The CDR3 DNA reads as TGTGCCAGCAGCTTAGGGACCGGGCGGCGCAATCAGCCCCAGCATTTT. This sequence encodes CASSLGTGRRNQPQHF.

This sequence joins TRBV19 and TRBJ1-4, with D tentatively TRBD1 (5 bases). Per the germline V gene, CDR1 is LNHDA and CDR2 is SQIVND (reference sequence). The CDR3 runs to 16 residues. Trimming took off 3 bases at V and 4 bases at J, with 15 bases between the two ends. CDR3 region: CASSIGATQNNEKLFF. The CDR3 DNA is TGTGCCAGTAGTATTGGGGCGACCCAGAATAATGAAAAACTGTTTTTT.

The V gene is TRBV7-9, the J gene TRBJ2-1; weak D call: TRBD2 (6 bases). Germline V gene sequence: CDR1 SEHNR, CDR2 FQNEAQ (reference sequence). The CDR3 consists of 16 residues. V dropped 1 base and J dropped 3 bases, with 13 bases sitting between them. The CDR3 protein is CASSLVGGTFYNEQFF. CDR3 sequence (DNA): TGTGCCAGCAGCTTAGTGGGCGGGACCTTCTACAATGAGCAGTTCTTC.

About this clone: Other DNA sequences in the sample encode the same CDR3. The chain couples TRBV28 to TRBJ2-7; D possibly corresponds to TRBD2 (6 bases). Germline V gene sequence: CDR1 MDHEN, CDR2 SYDVKM. Trimming shortened V by 2 bases and J by 3 bases, and 8 bases separated the two germline ends. The CDR3 consists of 13 residues. The CDR3 sequence is CASSLAGSYEQYF. The CDR3 DNA sequence: TGTGCCAGCAGTTTAGCCGGGAGCTACGAGCAGTACTTC.

This chain uses TRBV7-7 with TRBJ1-3; the D gene is possibly TRBD1 (5 bases). Germline CDR1 reads SSHAT; CDR2 reads FNYEAQ (reference sequence). Trimming left V 4 bases short and J 0 bases short, with 10 bases between. The CDR3 has 15 amino acids. The CDR3 DNA reads TGTGCCAGCAGCTCGGGACCGAGCTCTGGAAACACCATATATTTT. Encoded protein: CASSSGPSSGNTIYF.

The gene calls are TRBV9 and TRBJ2-7; D uncertain. Germline assignment: CDR1 SGDLS and CDR2 YYNGEE. V shed 0 bases and J shed 3 bases, with 13 bases lying between them. The CDR3 covers 15 residues. The CDR3: CASSVESGLYYEQYF. CDR3 DNA: TGTGCCAGCAGCGTAGAGTCAGGCCTCTACTACGAGCAGTACTTC.

This clone was counted once. The identical CDR3 is also encoded by other nucleotide sequences in the sample. The rearrangement links TRBV19 to TRBJ1-1; 7 bases match TRBD1. Germline V lookup: CDR1 LNHDA, CDR2 SQIVND (reference sequence). This CDR3 is 13 amino acids long. V trimming: 6 bases; J trimming: 5 bases; junction bases outside the gene matches: 6. CDR3 sequence: CASSYRGGTEAFF. The CDR3 DNA sequence: TGTGCCAGTAGCTACAGGGGAGGTACTGAAGCTTTCTTT.

Concerning this clone itself: The sample carries other DNA sequences with the same CDR3. The chain has TRBV5-4 and TRBJ2-7, with D uncertain. This CDR3 is built from 12 residues. Between the trimmed V and J ends, which lost 3 bases and 0 bases, there was a span of 4 bases. In germline, CDR1 is SGHNT, CDR2 YYREEE (reference sequence). The CDR3 is CASSSNSYEQYF. The CDR3 coding sequence is TGTGCCAGCAGCTCTAACTCCTACGAGCAGTACTTC.

The chain links TRBV9 to TRBJ2-3; no reliable D call. Germline CDR1 SGDLS, CDR2 YYNGEE. V shed 3 bases and J shed 3 bases, with 5 bases lying between them. This CDR3 has 12 amino acids. CDR3 sequence reads: CASSAWTDTQYF. The CDR3 DNA reads as TGTGCCAGCAGCGCTTGGACAGATACGCAGTATTTT. Drawing the rest from reference TRBV9 and TRBJ2-3, the complete variable domain is DSGVTQTPKHLITATGQRVTLRCSPRSGDLSVYWYQQSLDQGLQFLIQYYNGEERAKGNILERFSAQQFPDLHSELNLSSLELGDSALYFCASSAWTDTQYFGPGTRLTVL.

The chain couples TRBV7-9 to TRBJ2-7, with TRBD1 matching over 8 bases. Germline V gives CDR1 SEHNR, CDR2 FQNEAQ (reference sequence). The CDR3 length is 17 residues. V lost 5 bases, J lost 2 bases, and 14 bases stayed unmatched. The CDR3 sequence is CASSPGPRGRGTYEQYF. The CDR3, as DNA: TGTGCCAGCAGCCCCGGCCCCAGGGGGCGGGGAACCTACGAGCAGTACTTC.

This chain connects TRBV7-9 to TRBJ2-7, with D uncertain. CDR3 length: 15 amino acids. The V gene's germline CDR1 is SEHNR and CDR2 FQNEAQ (reference sequence). The V end lost 5 bases, the J end lost 3 bases, and 17 bases lay between the germline ends. The CDR3: CASSPPSEFGYEQYF. Written as DNA, the CDR3 is TGTGCCAGCAGCCCCCCGTCGGAGTTTGGCTACGAGCAGTACTTC.

The V and J genes are TRBV9 and TRBJ1-2; possibly TRBD1 for D (5 bases). The germline V gene has CDR1 SGDLS and CDR2 YYNGEE. Trimming removed 3 bases at V and 11 bases at J, with 11 bases between. This CDR3 is built from 11 residues. The CDR3 DNA reads TGTGCCAGCAGCGCTCAGGGATGGTACACCTTC. Translation gives CASSAQGWYTF.

This chain joins TRBV9 and TRBJ2-5; D could derive from TRBD1 or TRBD2 (6 bases each). V was clipped by 0 bases and J by 5 bases, with 14 bases between them. Germline V CDR1 and CDR2: SGDLS, YYNGEE. CDR3 size: 15 residues. This chain's CDR3 is CASSVARGRGETQYF. CDR3 in DNA: TGTGCCAGCAGCGTAGCACGGGGGCGCGGGGAGACCCAGTACTTC.

The rearrangement uses TRBV15 and TRBJ1-5; D not certain. V dropped 0 bases and J dropped 0 bases, with 9 bases sitting between them. The germline V gene has CDR1 LNHNV and CDR2 YYDKDF (reference sequence). CDR3 size: 16 residues. This CDR3 reads CATSRDLTDSNQPQHF. The CDR3 DNA sequence: TGTGCCACCAGCAGAGATCTGACGGATAGCAATCAGCCCCAGCATTTT. Full variable domain (missing parts from reference TRBV15 and TRBJ1-5): DAMVIQNPRYQVTQFGKPVTLSCSQTLNHNVMYWYQQKSSQAPKLLFHYYDKDFNNEADTPDNFQSRRPNTSFCFLDIRSPGLGDTAMYLCATSRDLTDSNQPQHFGDGTRLSIL.

Comment on this clone: Within the sample, other DNA sequences also encode this same CDR3. The V gene is TRBV9, the J gene TRBJ2-2; 10 bases match TRBD1. CDR3 size: 15 residues. The germline CDR1 and CDR2 sequences are SGDLS and YYNGEE. After removal of 4 bases from V and 5 bases from J, the junction contained 5 bases not matched to a gene. The CDR3 DNA reads TGTGCCAGCAGCACCCGGACAGGGGGGACCGGGGAGCTGTTTTTT. It translates to CASSTRTGGTGELFF.

The chain carries TRBV7-9 and TRBJ2-1; 9 bases agree with TRBD1. CDR1 is SEHNR, CDR2 FQNEAQ, per germline (reference sequence). V trimming: 2 bases; J trimming: 5 bases; junction bases outside the gene matches: 4. The CDR3 is 15 amino acids. CDR3 protein: CASSLKGQGDNEQFF. The CDR3 DNA reads as TGTGCCAGCAGCTTAAAGGGACAGGGCGACAATGAGCAGTTCTTC.